Listed below are T cell receptor beta chains from one sample, sequenced in a study of CD8+ T cells in alopecia areata. Generated by immunoSEQ multiplex PCR, the TCRdb table keeps only in-frame clones and is missing some. This table has a few hundred thousand clones, 56% appearing once. Sequencing input: CD8+ T cells sorted from blood. All receptors derive from a human donor in good health. Both conserved end residues are part of each CDR3. The D gene is left open where the match is weak. Rows may omit the clone size; those that give it use once, few, many or a size class.

DNA	CDR3	size	V	J	D
TGTGCCAGTAGTAGTCAGGGGTACAATGAGCAGTTCTTC	CASSSQGYNEQFF	few	TRBV19	TRBJ2-1	.
TGTGCCAGCTCAGGGAACTACGAGCAGTACTTC	CASSGNYEQYF	.	TRBV7-9	TRBJ2-7	.
TGTGCCAGCAGCGTTGGGGGGGACGGCAATCAGCCCCAGCATTTT	CASSVGGDGNQPQHF	.	TRBV13	TRBJ1-5	.
TGCGCCAGCAGCCTAGACAGGGGTAGCAATTCACCCCTCCACTTT	CASSLDRGSNSPLHF	.	TRBV4-1	TRBJ1-6	TRBD1
TGTGCCAGCAGCGTAGGCGGGGCACGGGGCTACACCTTC	CASSVGGARGYTF	.	TRBV9	TRBJ1-2	.
TGTGCCAGCAGAGTGGGCGGGAACACTGAAGCTTTCTTT	CASRVGGNTEAFF	.	TRBV7-8	TRBJ1-1	.
TGTGCCATCAGTGAAGGTCTTGAGCAGTTCTTC	CAISEGLEQFF	few	TRBV10-3	TRBJ2-1	.
TGCGCCAGCAGCCAAGATGGGAGAGAAAACTATGGCTACACCTTC	CASSQDGRENYGYTF	.	TRBV4-1	TRBJ1-2	.
TGTGCCAGCAGTTACGCAGGGTCAAATTACGAGCAGTACTTC	CASSYAGSNYEQYF	.	TRBV6-5	TRBJ2-7	.
TGTGCCAGCAGCAGCGACAGGGGGAATGAGCAGTTCTTC	CASSSDRGNEQFF	.	TRBV5-4	TRBJ2-1	TRBD1
TGTGCCAGCAGTTTTTCGACAGGATCTGCGAATCCCTATGGCTACACCTTC	CASSFSTGSANPYGYTF	.	TRBV27	TRBJ1-2	.
TGTGCCAGCAGTTATAGAGAAGTCGGGGAGCTGTTTTTT	CASSYREVGELFF	.	TRBV7-2	TRBJ2-2	.
TGTGCCAGCAGCCGGACAGGGGAGGTTAATTCACCCCTCCACTTT	CASSRTGEVNSPLHF	few	TRBV2	TRBJ1-6	TRBD1
TGTGCCAGCAGCTTGGGCAATCAGCCCCAGCATTTT	CASSLGNQPQHF	.	TRBV5-6	TRBJ1-5	.
TGTGCCAGCAGGACAGGGGACACCGGGGAGCTGTTTTTT	CASRTGDTGELFF	.	TRBV9	TRBJ2-2	TRBD1
TGCGCCAGCAGCTTGTTCCGTAGCACAGATACGCAGTATTTT	CASSLFRSTDTQYF	.	TRBV5-1	TRBJ2-3	.
TGCGCCGCTCGAAACGAGGGGGGTCGGTCCGGGGAGCTGTTTTTT	CAARNEGGRSGELFF	.	TRBV10-2	TRBJ2-2	.
TGTGCCAGCAGCCCGGGGACAGGGGGCACTAATGAAAAACTGTTTTTT	CASSPGTGGTNEKLFF	.	TRBV7-9	TRBJ1-4	TRBD1
TGCGCCAGCAGCCAGGATACCGGGACACGGTCCCAGCCCCAGCATTTT	CASSQDTGTRSQPQHF	.	TRBV4-1	TRBJ1-5	.
TGTGCCAGCAGTCCCCTTTCGGGGGGTGGAGAGCAGTACTTC	CASSPLSGGGEQYF	.	TRBV27	TRBJ2-7	TRBD2
TGTGCCAGCAGCCAACAAGGCAATCAGCCCCAGCATTTT	CASSQQGNQPQHF	.	TRBV13	TRBJ1-5	.
TGCGCCAGCAGCTTAAGACGAGACAGGAATTTGGGGTCAGATACGCAGTATTTT	CASSLRRDRNLGSDTQYF	.	TRBV5-1	TRBJ2-3	.
TGTGCCTCATCACCCGCCAGGGACATCTATGGCTACACCTTC	CASSPARDIYGYTF	.	TRBV2	TRBJ1-2	.
TGCGCCAGCAGCCAAACTAGAGGGGGGCCGAGCACAGATACGCAGTATTTT	CASSQTRGGPSTDTQYF	.	TRBV4-1	TRBJ2-3	.
TGTGCCAGCAGAGGGCAGGGAGGCGAGCAGTACTTC	CASRGQGGEQYF	few	TRBV5-6	TRBJ2-7	.
TGTACTCACGAACTGGGGTTGGGAACAGATACGCAGTATTTT	CTHELGLGTDTQYF	.	TRBV23-1	TRBJ2-3	.
TGTGCCAGCAGCTTGCGGGGCCCGTTCGGCAATGAGCAGTTCTTC	CASSLRGPFGNEQFF	.	TRBV5-6	TRBJ2-1	.
TGTGCCAGCAGCTCGGAAAGGACTAGCGGTAGCACAGATACGCAGTATTTT	CASSSERTSGSTDTQYF	few	TRBV7-9	TRBJ2-3	TRBD2
TGTGCCAGCAGCTCCAGTAGGTCGGCAGGGGTTACTGAAGCTTTCTTT	CASSSSRSAGVTEAFF	few	TRBV7-9	TRBJ1-1	.
TGTGCCAGCAGCTTACCGGCCGAGCAGTACTTC	CASSLPAEQYF	few	TRBV11-2	TRBJ2-7	.
TGTGCCAGCAGTTCCGGGACACTCTACGAGCAGTACTTC	CASSSGTLYEQYF	once	TRBV2	TRBJ2-7	.
TGTGCCAGCAGCTTAGCTAGCGGGGGGCAGGAAGATACGCAGTATTTT	CASSLASGGQEDTQYF	.	TRBV7-6	TRBJ2-3	TRBD2
TGCGCCAGCAGCTTGGGACAGGGGAGCTACGAGCAGTACTTC	CASSLGQGSYEQYF	.	TRBV5-1	TRBJ2-7	TRBD1
TGTGCCAGCAGCTCGCGGACCCAAGAGACCCAGTACTTC	CASSSRTQETQYF	.	TRBV5-6	TRBJ2-5	.
TGCAGCGCCGGGGGACTACTAGGGGATACGCAGTATTTT	CSAGGLLGDTQYF	few	TRBV29-1	TRBJ2-3	TRBD2
TGTGCCAGCAGTGAAGGTCCGAGCAATCAGCCCCAGCATTTT	CASSEGPSNQPQHF	few	TRBV6-4	TRBJ1-5	.
TGTGCCAGTAGTTGGACTAGCGGTTACAATGAGCAGTTCTTC	CASSWTSGYNEQFF	few	TRBV19	TRBJ2-1	TRBD2
TGTGCCAGCAGCTACGACCTACAGGACACTGAAGCTTTCTTT	CASSYDLQDTEAFF	.	TRBV27	TRBJ1-1	.
TGTGCCTGGACGGGACTAGCGGGCTACAATGAGCAGTTCTTC	CAWTGLAGYNEQFF	once	TRBV30	TRBJ2-1	TRBD2